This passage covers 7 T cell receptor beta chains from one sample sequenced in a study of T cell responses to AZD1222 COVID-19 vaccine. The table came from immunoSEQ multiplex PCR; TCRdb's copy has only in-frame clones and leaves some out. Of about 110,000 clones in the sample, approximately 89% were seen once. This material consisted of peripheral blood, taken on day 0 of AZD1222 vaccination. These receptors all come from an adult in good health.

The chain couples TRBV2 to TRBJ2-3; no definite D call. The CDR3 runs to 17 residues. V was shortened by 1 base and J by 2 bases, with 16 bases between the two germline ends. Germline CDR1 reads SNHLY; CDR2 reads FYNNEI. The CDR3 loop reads CASSEGQVRGVTDTQYF. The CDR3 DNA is TGTGCCAGCAGTGAAGGACAAGTTCGTGGGGTCACAGATACGCAGTATTTT.

The CDR3 loop reads CASSLPGGGEQYF. Here the CDR3 DNA reads TGTGCCAGCAGCCTCCCTGGAGGGGGCGAGCAGTACTTC. The V and J genes are TRBV4-2 and TRBJ2-7; D tentatively fits TRBD1 or TRBD2 (6 bases each). CDR1 is LGHNA, CDR2 YNFKEQ, per germline. The CDR3 covers 13 residues. V gave up 4 bases and J gave up 6 bases, with 13 bases separating them.

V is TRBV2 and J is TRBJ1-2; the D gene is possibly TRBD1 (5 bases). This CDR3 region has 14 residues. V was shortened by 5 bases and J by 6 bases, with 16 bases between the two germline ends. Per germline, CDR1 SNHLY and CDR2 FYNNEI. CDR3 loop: CASSYSGRRDGYTF. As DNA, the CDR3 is TGTGCCAGCAGTTACTCAGGGCGACGGGATGGCTACACCTTC.

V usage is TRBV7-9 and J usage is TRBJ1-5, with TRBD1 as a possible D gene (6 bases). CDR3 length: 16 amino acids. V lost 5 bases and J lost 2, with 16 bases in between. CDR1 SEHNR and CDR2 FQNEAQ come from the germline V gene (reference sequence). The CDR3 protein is CASSNRDIVGNQPQHF. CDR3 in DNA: TGTGCCAGCAGCAACCGGGACATCGTTGGCAATCAGCCCCAGCATTTT. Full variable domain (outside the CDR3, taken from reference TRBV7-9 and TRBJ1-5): DTGVSQNPRHKITKRGQNVTFRCDPISEHNRLYWYRQTLGQGPEFLTYFQNEAQLEKSRLLSDRFSAERPKGSFSTLEIQRTEQGDSAMYLCASSNRDIVGNQPQHFGDGTRLSIL.

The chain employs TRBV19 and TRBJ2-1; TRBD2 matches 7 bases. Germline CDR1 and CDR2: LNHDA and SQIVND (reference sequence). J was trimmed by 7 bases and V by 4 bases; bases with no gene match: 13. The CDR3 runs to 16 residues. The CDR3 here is CASSKRAGVTENEQFF. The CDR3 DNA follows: TGTGCCAGTAGTAAGCGGGCGGGAGTTACCGAAAATGAGCAGTTCTTC. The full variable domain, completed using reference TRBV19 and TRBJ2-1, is DGGITQSPKYLFRKEGQNVTLSCEQNLNHDAMYWYRQDPGQGLRLIYYSQIVNDFQKGDIAEGYSVSREKKESFPLTVTSAQKNPTAFYLCASSKRAGVTENEQFFGPGTRLTVL.

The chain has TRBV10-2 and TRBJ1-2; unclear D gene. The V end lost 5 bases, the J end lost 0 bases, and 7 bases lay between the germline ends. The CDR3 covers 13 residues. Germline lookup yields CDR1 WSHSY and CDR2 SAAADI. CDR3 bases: TGCGCCAGCAGTCAAGCCTCTAACTATGGCTACACCTTC. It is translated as CASSQASNYGYTF.

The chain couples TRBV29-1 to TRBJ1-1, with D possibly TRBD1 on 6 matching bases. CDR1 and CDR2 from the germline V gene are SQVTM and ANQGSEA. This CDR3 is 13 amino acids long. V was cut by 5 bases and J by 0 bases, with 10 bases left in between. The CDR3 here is CSVQGSMNTEAFF. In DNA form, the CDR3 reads TGCAGCGTTCAGGGGTCCATGAACACTGAAGCTTTCTTT. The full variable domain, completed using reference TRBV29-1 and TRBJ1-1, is SAVISQKPSRDICQRGTSLTIQCQVDSQVTMMFWYRQQPGQSLTLIATANQGSEATYESGFVIDKFPISRPNLTFSTLTVSNMSPEDSSIYLCSVQGSMNTEAFFGQGTRLTVV.